These 30 T cell receptor beta chains originate from one sample sequenced in a study of T cell responses to AZD1222 COVID-19 vaccine. TCRdb's table, derived via immunoSEQ multiplex PCR, lists solely in-frame clones and lacks some. The sample shows some 96,000 clones, roughly 83% of them seen only once. The sequencing used peripheral blood, collected 28 days after the second AZD1222 dose. Receptor source: an adult who received the AZD1222 COVID-19 vaccine.

This clone was observed many times. The chain recombines TRBV5-4 with TRBJ1-1, with D unresolved. The CDR3 runs 15 residues. V was pared by 2 bases and J by 2 bases, with 13 bases between. Germline-derived CDR1 and CDR2 are SGHNT and YYREEE (reference sequence). The CDR3: CASSFRMGSNTEAFF. CDR3 coding DNA: TGTGCCAGCAGCTTTAGAATGGGATCTAACACTGAAGCTTTCTTT.

The chain has TRBV11-2 and TRBJ2-1; 9 bases align to TRBD2. V was pared by 1 base and J by 8 bases, with 9 bases of the junction left unmatched. CDR3 length: 16 amino acids. Germline V lookup: CDR1 SGHAT, CDR2 FQNNGV. The CDR3 loop reads CASSLVAGALVDEQFF. For the CDR3, the DNA is TGTGCCAGCAGCTTAGTAGCGGGGGCATTGGTTGATGAGCAGTTCTTC.

This chain uses TRBV28 with TRBJ1-5, with 8 bases identical to TRBD1. The junction had 10 bases not matched to a gene; V was cut back by 3 bases and J by 6 bases. CDR1 and CDR2 (germline): MDHEN, SYDVKM. The CDR3 sequence is 16 residues long. The CDR3 region is CASSLQSGTGSQPQHF. DNA of the CDR3: TGTGCCAGCAGTTTGCAATCCGGGACAGGATCTCAGCCCCAGCATTTT.

The V call is TRBV3-1 (or the pseudogene TRBV3-2), the J call TRBJ1-2; 8 bases agree with TRBD1. V shed 2 bases, J shed 1 base, and the junction held 9 bases outside the gene matches. The CDR3 loop spans 17 amino acids. CDR1 and CDR2 (germline): LGHDT, YNNKEL (reference sequence). The CDR3 region is CASSQKSGTGNNYGYTF. The CDR3 bases are TGTGCCAGCAGCCAAAAATCTGGGACAGGAAATAACTATGGCTACACCTTC.

This sequence joins TRBV2 and TRBJ1-3, with unresolved D. V lost 9 bases and J 4 bases, leaving 16 bases between the germline ends. The CDR3 covers 14 residues. Looked up from germline, CDR1 is SNHLY and CDR2 is FYNNEI. The CDR3 coding sequence is TGTGCCAGAGCCAACCTGGGCAGCGGAAACACCATATATTTT. Translation: CARANLGSGNTIYF.

CDR3 nucleotides: TGCGCCAGCAGCTTGATTGCGGGGACTAGCGGGAGCGGGGAGCTGTTTTTT. Residues: CASSLIAGTSGSGELFF. V is TRBV5-1 and J is TRBJ2-2; 14 bases line up with TRBD2. This CDR3 is 17 amino acids long. CDR1 and CDR2 (germline): SGHRS, YFSETQ. The ends lost 1 base at V and 7 bases at J; junction bases unmatched: 6.

The CDR3 spells CASSPPFGETQYF. The CDR3 region has the DNA TGTGCCAGCAGCCCCCCGTTCGGGGAGACCCAGTACTTC. This rearrangement joins TRBV7-3 to TRBJ2-5; D is uncertain. V was shortened by 5 bases and J by 5 bases, with 12 bases between the two germline ends. The CDR3 runs 13 residues. Germline CDR1 reads SGHTA; CDR2 reads FQGTGA.

The rearrangement links TRBV14 to TRBJ1-2; D may be TRBD1 (6 bases). V gave up 6 bases and J gave up 4 bases, with 12 bases separating them. Germline loops: CDR1 SGHDN, CDR2 FVKESK. The CDR3 runs to 13 residues. The CDR3 DNA is TGTGCCAGCAGATTTTCAGGGGTCTATGGCTACACCTTC. Translated: CASRFSGVYGYTF.

Here the CDR3 reads CASSPPDRAGETQYF. The CDR3 DNA reads TGTGCCAGCTCACCCCCAGACAGGGCAGGAGAGACCCAGTACTTC. The J gene is TRBJ2-5, the V gene TRBV18; 7 positions agree with TRBD1. The CDR3 length is 15 residues. The germline CDR1 and CDR2 sequences are KGHSH and LQKENI. J lost 4 bases, V lost 3 bases, and 8 bases had no gene match.

This clone was counted ten times or more. The chain employs TRBV4-3 and TRBJ1-4; no definite D call. The CDR3 has 14 amino acids. V was pared by 0 bases and J by 7 bases, with 9 bases between. Germline CDR1 LGHNA, CDR2 YSLEER. The CDR3 region is CASSQDRWGEKLFF. CDR3 in DNA: TGCGCCAGCAGCCAAGACAGGTGGGGTGAAAAACTGTTTTTT.

This chain links TRBV2 with TRBJ1-2, with a possible D match to TRBD1 (5 bases). The CDR3 extends over 15 amino acids. V was pared by 4 bases and J by 5 bases, with 17 bases between. Germline CDR1 is SNHLY and CDR2 is FYNNEI. The CDR3 coding sequence is TGTGCCAGCAGTGTGGGGGGAAAAGGGGTGTATGGCTACACCTTC. Its protein product is CASSVGGKGVYGYTF.

The chain couples TRBV5-1 to TRBJ1-1; TRBD1 agrees at 7 bases. Per the germline V gene, CDR1 is SGHRS and CDR2 is YFSETQ. J lost 7 bases, V lost 4 bases, and 10 bases had no gene match. The CDR3 covers 14 residues. CDR3 region: CASSPGQLTGEAFF. The CDR3 nucleotides read TGCGCCAGCAGCCCGGGACAGCTTACCGGTGAAGCTTTCTTT.

The chain uses TRBV7-2 and TRBJ1-2, with 7 bases matching TRBD1. This CDR3 has 15 residues. J was trimmed by 5 bases and V by 5 bases; bases with no gene match: 11. Germline V gene sequence: CDR1 SGHTA, CDR2 FQGNSA. CDR3: CASSQLGSGGYGYTF. CDR3 sequence (DNA): TGTGCCAGCAGCCAGCTTGGGTCAGGGGGGTATGGCTACACCTTC.

V usage is TRBV10-2 and J usage is TRBJ2-5, with D possibly TRBD1 on 6 matching bases. Trimming removed 6 bases at V and 2 bases at J, with 10 bases between. Per germline, CDR1 WSHSY and CDR2 SAAADI. The length of the CDR3 is 13 residues. CDR3 amino acids: CASSGQLQETQYF. Here the CDR3 DNA reads TGCGCCAGCAGCGGACAGTTACAAGAGACCCAGTACTTC.

The chain has TRBV6-5 and TRBJ1-6, with D uncertain. This CDR3 is built from 15 residues. CDR1 is MNHEY and CDR2 is SVGAGI in the germline V gene. V lost 7 bases and J 1 base, leaving 11 bases between the germline ends. The chain's CDR3 is CASMRLGSYNSPLHF. Here the CDR3 DNA reads TGTGCCAGCATGCGCCTGGGGTCCTATAATTCACCCCTCCACTTT.

The chain carries TRBV28 and TRBJ2-1; 8 nucleotides line up with TRBD1. V was clipped by 2 bases and J by 3 bases; unmatched bases: 0. The CDR3 runs to 14 residues. The germline CDR1 and CDR2 sequences are MDHEN and SYDVKM. The CDR3 loop reads CASSLTGGYNEQFF. The DNA for the CDR3 is TGTGCCAGCAGTTTAACAGGGGGCTACAATGAGCAGTTCTTC. Variable domain in full (rest from reference TRBV28 and TRBJ2-1): DVKVTQSSRYLVKRTGEKVFLECVQDMDHENMFWYRQDPGLGLRLIYFSYDVKMKEKGDIPEGYSVSREKKERFSLILESASTNQTSMYLCASSLTGGYNEQFFGPGTRLTVL.

This chain joins TRBV18 and TRBJ1-5; 8 positions match TRBD1. Looked up from germline, CDR1 is KGHSH and CDR2 is LQKENI. Trimming took 3 bases from V and 4 from J; bases not matched to a gene: 2. This CDR3 spans 14 amino acids. The CDR3 bases are TGTGCCAGCTCACCCACAGGGGGGAATCAGCCCCAGCATTTT. Translated: CASSPTGGNQPQHF.

The chain is built from TRBV11-3 and TRBJ2-1, with D perhaps matching TRBD1 or TRBD2 (5 bases each). Germline CDR1 SGHNT, CDR2 YENEEA. The V end was cut by 3 bases, the J end by 10 bases, with 10 bases between. The CDR3 has 12 residues. The CDR3 DNA reads as TGTGCCAGCAGCTTCCGGGGCACCGAGCAGTTCTTC. As protein: CASSFRGTEQFF.

V usage is TRBV6-5 and J usage is TRBJ1-4; 10 bases map to TRBD1. From germline, CDR1 is MNHEY and CDR2 SVGAGI. The length of the CDR3 is 16 residues. With 2 bases clipped from V and 5 bases from J, the junction kept 5 bases outside the gene matches. CDR3 sequence: CASSYNAGQGNEKLFF. In DNA form, the CDR3 reads TGTGCCAGCAGTTACAACGCGGGACAGGGGAATGAAAAACTGTTTTTT.

The chain carries TRBV7-2 and TRBJ2-7; D is unclear. CDR1 and CDR2 (germline): SGHTA, FQGNSA. V lost 5 bases and J 4 bases, leaving 12 bases between the germline ends. The CDR3 contains 13 residues. The CDR3: CASSQPVSYEQYF. CDR3 bases: TGTGCCAGCAGCCAACCGGTTAGTTACGAGCAGTACTTC.

A remark on this clone: The junction does not match germline at one end; this may be a read error. The CDR3: CASSISGGKQPQHF. CDR3 in DNA: TGTGCCAGTAGTATCTCAGGGGGCAAACAGCCCCAGCATTTT. V and J are TRBV19 and TRBJ1-5; 8 nucleotides match TRBD1. The CDR3 totals 14 residues. CDR1 and CDR2 from the germline V gene are LNHDA and SQIVND (reference sequence).

The rearrangement joins TRBV10-3 to TRBJ1-6, with D tentatively TRBD1 (5 bases). With 7 bases removed from V and 8 bases from J, the gap between germline ends came to 12 bases. CDR1 is ENHRY and CDR2 is SYGVKD in the germline V gene. This CDR3 spans 13 amino acids. The CDR3 protein is CAITQGGHSPLHF. Written as DNA, the CDR3 is TGTGCCATCACTCAGGGAGGACATTCACCCCTCCACTTT.

This clone occurred once. This chain connects TRBV19 to TRBJ1-2; D might be TRBD1 (6 bases). In germline, CDR1 is LNHDA, CDR2 SQIVND (reference sequence). The CDR3 has 15 amino acids. V was shortened by 3 bases and J by 4 bases, with 15 bases between the two germline ends. CDR3 bases: TGTGCCAGTAGTATTACAGGGCGCCAAGCCTATGGCTACACCTTC. Its translation: CASSITGRQAYGYTF.

V gene TRBV27 combines with J gene TRBJ1-2, with no clear D. V lost 2 bases, J lost 0 bases, and 10 bases lay in between. Germline CDR1 is MNHEY and CDR2 is SMNVEV (reference sequence). The CDR3 covers 15 residues. The chain's CDR3 is CASSLKTAANYGYTF. The CDR3 DNA reads TGTGCCAGCAGTTTAAAAACAGCAGCTAACTATGGCTACACCTTC.

This clone appeared a few times. The gene calls are TRBV3-1 (or the pseudogene TRBV3-2) and TRBJ1-3; D not certain. Trimming took off 5 bases at V and 4 bases at J, with 3 bases between the two ends. Germline CDR1 and CDR2: LGHDT and YNNKEL (reference sequence). This CDR3 has 11 residues. The CDR3 DNA reads as TGTGCCAGCAGCAACGGAAACACCATATATTTT. Translation gives CASSNGNTIYF.

This chain links TRBV5-1 with TRBJ1-2; tentative D call: TRBD1 (5 bases). Germline CDR1 and CDR2: SGHRS and YFSETQ. V was trimmed by 1 base and J by 6 bases, leaving 16 bases between them. There are 15 residues in the CDR3. CDR3 sequence: CASSLYGSRGDGYTF. CDR3 in DNA: TGCGCCAGCAGCTTGTATGGGAGTAGGGGCGATGGCTACACCTTC.

The chain employs TRBV7-2 and TRBJ2-7, with 7 bases aligning to TRBD2. The J segment lost 3 bases and the V segment lost 5 bases, leaving 4 bases of the junction unmatched. Germline CDR1 and CDR2: SGHTA and FQGNSA. The CDR3 contains 13 residues. The CDR3 sequence: CASSAGTIYEQYF. CDR3 in DNA: TGTGCCAGCAGCGCCGGGACTATCTACGAGCAGTACTTC.

V and J are TRBV19 and TRBJ2-7; TRBD1 matches at 8 bases. V lost 5 bases and J lost 3; bases outside the gene matches: 6. This CDR3 has 14 residues. Per the germline V gene, CDR1 is LNHDA and CDR2 is SQIVND (reference sequence). The CDR3 DNA sequence: TGTGCCAGTAGTGTTTTAGGGACAGGCTACGAGCAGTACTTC. This sequence encodes CASSVLGTGYEQYF.

The sample holds one count of this clone. The chain has TRBV6-5 and TRBJ1-2, with D perhaps matching TRBD1 (5 bases). Germline lookup yields CDR1 MNHEY and CDR2 SVGAGI. This CDR3 is 16 amino acids long. Trimming removed 3 bases at V and 4 bases at J, with 18 bases between. CDR3 in amino acids: CASSYPPRGGFYGYTF. CDR3 nucleotide sequence: TGTGCCAGCAGTTATCCGCCACGGGGGGGGTTCTATGGCTACACCTTC.

The rearrangement links TRBV27 to TRBJ1-1, with D tentatively TRBD1 (6 bases). Germline CDR1 MNHEY, CDR2 SMNVEV (reference sequence). V gave up 3 bases and J gave up 4 bases, with 24 bases separating them. The length of the CDR3 is 18 residues. CDR3 coding DNA: TGTGCCAGCAGTTTTGGTGGGCGCGGGGGCAGGTGGGGCACTGAAGCTTTCTTT. It codes for CASSFGGRGGRWGTEAFF.